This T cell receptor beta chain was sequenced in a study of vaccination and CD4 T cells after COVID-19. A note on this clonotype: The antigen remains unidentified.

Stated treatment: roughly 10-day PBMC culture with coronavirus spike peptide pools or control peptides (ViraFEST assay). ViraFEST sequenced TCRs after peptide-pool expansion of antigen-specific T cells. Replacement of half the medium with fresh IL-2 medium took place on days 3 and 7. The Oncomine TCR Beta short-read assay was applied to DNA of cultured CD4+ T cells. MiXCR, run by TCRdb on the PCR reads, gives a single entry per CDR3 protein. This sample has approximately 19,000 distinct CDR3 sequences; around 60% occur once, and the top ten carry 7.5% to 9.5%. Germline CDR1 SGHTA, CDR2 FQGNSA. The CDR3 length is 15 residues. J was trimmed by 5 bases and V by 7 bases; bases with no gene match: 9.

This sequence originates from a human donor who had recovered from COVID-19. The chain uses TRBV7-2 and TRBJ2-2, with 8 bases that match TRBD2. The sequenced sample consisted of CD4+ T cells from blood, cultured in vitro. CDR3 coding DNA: TGTGCCAGCAACCCGGGGGGGGCGCGGACCGGGGAGCTGTTTTTT. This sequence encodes CASNPGGARTGELFF.